This T cell receptor (beta chain) was identified in a study of long-term antiretroviral therapy in people with HIV. Findings and limits, study-wide: Once patients were on ART, diversity went higher but still fell short of transplant donor controls. Pre-ART expanded TRB clones stayed dominant throughout, though often decreasing after ART. Spans of CDR3 length were tighter for HIV repertoires than for controls.

V shed 0 bases and J shed 4 bases, with 13 bases lying between them. Per the germline V gene, CDR1 is MNHNS and CDR2 is SASEGT. This CDR3 has 15 amino acids. Roughly 0.85-11 million cryopreserved PBMC were held in samples before DNA extraction. Run at survey level, the immunoSEQ assay was version v3.0. Some clones are missing from TCRdb's copy, which holds only in-frame ones; the method was immunoSEQ multiplex PCR. Here the sample spans approximately 30,000 clones, around 82% being singletons. Note on this clone: Its antigen is undetermined.

The chain is built from TRBV6-1 and TRBJ2-7; a possible D gene is TRBD1 (5 bases). The input for sequencing was unsorted PBMCs, taken 3 years after starting antiretroviral therapy. The clonotype originates from a man aged 35-49 years with HIV. The CDR3 nucleotides are TGTGCCAGCAGTGAAGCGCTCGACAGAGGATACGAGCAGTACTTC. It encodes CASSEALDRGYEQYF.